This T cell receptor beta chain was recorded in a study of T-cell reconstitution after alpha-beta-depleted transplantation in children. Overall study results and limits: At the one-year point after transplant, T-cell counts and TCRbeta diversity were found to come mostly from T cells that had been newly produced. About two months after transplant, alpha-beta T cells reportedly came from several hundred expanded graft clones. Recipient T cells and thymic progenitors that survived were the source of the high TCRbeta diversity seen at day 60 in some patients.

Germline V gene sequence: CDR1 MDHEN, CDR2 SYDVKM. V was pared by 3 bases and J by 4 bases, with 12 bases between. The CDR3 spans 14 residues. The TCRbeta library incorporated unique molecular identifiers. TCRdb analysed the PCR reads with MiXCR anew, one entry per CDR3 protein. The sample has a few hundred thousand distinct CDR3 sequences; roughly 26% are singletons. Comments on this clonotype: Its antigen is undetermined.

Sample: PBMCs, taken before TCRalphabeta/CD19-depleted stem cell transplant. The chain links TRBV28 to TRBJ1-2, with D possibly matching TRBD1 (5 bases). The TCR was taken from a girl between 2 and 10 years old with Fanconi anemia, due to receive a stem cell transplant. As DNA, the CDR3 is TGTGCCAGCAGTTTTTCCGACAGACTCTATGGCTACACCTTC. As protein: CASSFSDRLYGYTF.